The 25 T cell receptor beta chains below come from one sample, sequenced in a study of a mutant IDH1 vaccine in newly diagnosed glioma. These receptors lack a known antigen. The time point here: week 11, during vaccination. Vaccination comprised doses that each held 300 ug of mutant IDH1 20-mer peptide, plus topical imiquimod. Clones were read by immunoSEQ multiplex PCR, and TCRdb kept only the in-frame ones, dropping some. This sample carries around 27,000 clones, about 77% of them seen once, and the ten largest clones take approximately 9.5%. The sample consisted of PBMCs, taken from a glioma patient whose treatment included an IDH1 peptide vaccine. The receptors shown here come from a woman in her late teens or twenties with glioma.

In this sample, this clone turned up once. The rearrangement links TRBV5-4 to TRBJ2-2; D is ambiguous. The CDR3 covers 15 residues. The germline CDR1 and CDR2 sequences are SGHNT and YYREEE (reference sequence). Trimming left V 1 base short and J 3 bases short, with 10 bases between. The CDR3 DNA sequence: TGTGCCAGCAGCTTGCGGATTGGGGACACCGGGGAGCTGTTTTTT. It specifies CASSLRIGDTGELFF.

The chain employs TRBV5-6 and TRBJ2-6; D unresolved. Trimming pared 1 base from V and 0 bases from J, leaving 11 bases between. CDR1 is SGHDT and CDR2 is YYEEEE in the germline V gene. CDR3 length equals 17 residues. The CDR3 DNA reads TGTGCCAGCAGCTTGTTTTTAGCAAGCTCTGGGGCCAACGTCCTGACTTTC. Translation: CASSLFLASSGANVLTF.

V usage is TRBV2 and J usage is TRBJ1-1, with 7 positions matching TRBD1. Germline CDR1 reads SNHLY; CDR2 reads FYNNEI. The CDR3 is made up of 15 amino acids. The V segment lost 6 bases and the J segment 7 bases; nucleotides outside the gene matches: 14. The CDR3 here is CASRPETDRDFEAFF. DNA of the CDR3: TGTGCCAGCAGACCCGAAACCGACAGGGACTTTGAAGCTTTCTTT.

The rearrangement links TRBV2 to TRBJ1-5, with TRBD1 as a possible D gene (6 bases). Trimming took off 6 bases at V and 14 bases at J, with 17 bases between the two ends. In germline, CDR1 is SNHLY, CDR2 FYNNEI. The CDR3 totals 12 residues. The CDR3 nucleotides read TGTGCCAGCAGAGGGGGGGGCAGGACAGAGCATTTT. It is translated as CASRGGGRTEHF.

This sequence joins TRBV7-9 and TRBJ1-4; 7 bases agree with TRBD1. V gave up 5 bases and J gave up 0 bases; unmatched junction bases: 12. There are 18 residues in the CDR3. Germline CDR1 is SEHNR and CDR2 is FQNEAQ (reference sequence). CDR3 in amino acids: CASSLPPGQISTNEKLFF. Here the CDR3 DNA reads TGTGCCAGCAGCCTACCCCCGGGACAGATTTCAACTAATGAAAAACTGTTTTTT. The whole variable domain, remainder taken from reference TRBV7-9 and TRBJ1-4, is DTGVSQNPRHKITKRGQNVTFRCDPISEHNRLYWYRQTLGQGPEFLTYFQNEAQLEKSRLLSDRFSAERPKGSFSTLEIQRTEQGDSAMYLCASSLPPGQISTNEKLFFGSGTQLSVL.

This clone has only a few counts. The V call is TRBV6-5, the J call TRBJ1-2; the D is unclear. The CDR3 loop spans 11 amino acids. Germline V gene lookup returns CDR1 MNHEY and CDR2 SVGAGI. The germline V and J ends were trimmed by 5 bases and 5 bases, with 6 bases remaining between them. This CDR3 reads CASSGEYGYTF. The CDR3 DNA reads TGTGCCAGCAGTGGGGAGTATGGCTACACCTTC.

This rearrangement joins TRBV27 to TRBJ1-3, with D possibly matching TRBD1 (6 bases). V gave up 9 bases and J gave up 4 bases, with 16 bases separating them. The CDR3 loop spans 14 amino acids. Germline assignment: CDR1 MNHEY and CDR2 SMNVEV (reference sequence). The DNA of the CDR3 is TGTGCCAGTGAGGCGACAGGCTGCGGAAACACCATATATTTT. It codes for CASEATGCGNTIYF.

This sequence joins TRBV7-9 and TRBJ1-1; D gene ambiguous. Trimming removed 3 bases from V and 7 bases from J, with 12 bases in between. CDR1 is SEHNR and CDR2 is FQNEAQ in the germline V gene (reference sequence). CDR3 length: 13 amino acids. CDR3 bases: TGTGCCAGCAGCTTCCTCCTCCCGGGTGAAGCTTTCTTT. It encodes CASSFLLPGEAFF.

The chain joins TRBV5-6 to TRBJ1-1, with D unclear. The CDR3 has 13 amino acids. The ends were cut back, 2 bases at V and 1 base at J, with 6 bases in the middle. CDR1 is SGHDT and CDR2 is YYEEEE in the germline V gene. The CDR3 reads CASSLNPNTEAFF. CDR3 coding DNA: TGTGCCAGCAGCTTAAACCCGAACACTGAAGCTTTCTTT.

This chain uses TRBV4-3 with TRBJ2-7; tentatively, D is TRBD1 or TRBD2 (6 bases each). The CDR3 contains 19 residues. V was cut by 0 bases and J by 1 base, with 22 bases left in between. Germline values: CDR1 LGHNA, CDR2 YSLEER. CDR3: CASSQEYSPLGGASYEQYF. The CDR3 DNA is TGCGCCAGCAGCCAAGAATACTCCCCTTTGGGGGGCGCATCCTACGAGCAGTACTTC.

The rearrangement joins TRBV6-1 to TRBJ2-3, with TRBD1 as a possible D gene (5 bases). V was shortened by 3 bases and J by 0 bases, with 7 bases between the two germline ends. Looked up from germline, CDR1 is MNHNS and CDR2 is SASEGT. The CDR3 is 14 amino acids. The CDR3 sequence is CASSDPGSTDTQYF. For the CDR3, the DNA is TGTGCCAGCAGTGACCCAGGGAGCACAGATACGCAGTATTTT.

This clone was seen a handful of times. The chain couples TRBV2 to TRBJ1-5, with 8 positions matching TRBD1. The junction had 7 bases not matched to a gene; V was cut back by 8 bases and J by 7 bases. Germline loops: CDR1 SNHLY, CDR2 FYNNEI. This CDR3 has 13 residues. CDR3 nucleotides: TGTGCCAGCGAGGGACAGGTCGGACAGCCCCAGCATTTT. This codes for CASEGQVGQPQHF.

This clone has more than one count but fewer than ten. As DNA, the CDR3 is TGTGCCAGCAGCTTCCGACAGCGGAGCTATGGCTACACCTTC. Translating gives CASSFRQRSYGYTF. V gene TRBV5-6 combines with J gene TRBJ1-2; a possible D gene is TRBD1 (5 bases). Germline values: CDR1 SGHDT, CDR2 YYEEEE. The CDR3 is 14 residues long. V was clipped by 2 bases and J by 4 bases, with 12 bases between them.

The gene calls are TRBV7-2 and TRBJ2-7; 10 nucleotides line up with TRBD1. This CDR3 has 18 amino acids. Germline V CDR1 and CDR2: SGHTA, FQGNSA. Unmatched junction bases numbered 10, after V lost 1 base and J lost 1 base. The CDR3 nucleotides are TGTGCCAGCAGCTTAGTTATGGGGGGGACAGGGGCTTCCTACGAGCAGTACTTC. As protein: CASSLVMGGTGASYEQYF.

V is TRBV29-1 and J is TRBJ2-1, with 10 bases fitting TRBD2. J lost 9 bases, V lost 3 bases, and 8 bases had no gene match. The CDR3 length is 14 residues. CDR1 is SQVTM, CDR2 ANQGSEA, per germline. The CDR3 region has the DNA TGCAGCGTTGACCCGCTAGCGGGAGCGAGTGAGCAGTTCTTC. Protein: CSVDPLAGASEQFF.

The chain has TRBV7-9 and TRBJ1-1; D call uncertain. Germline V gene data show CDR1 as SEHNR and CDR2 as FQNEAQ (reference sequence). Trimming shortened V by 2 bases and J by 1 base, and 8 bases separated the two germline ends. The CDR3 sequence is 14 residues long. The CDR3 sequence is CASSLTAANTEAFF. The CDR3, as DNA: TGTGCCAGCAGCTTAACTGCCGCGAACACTGAAGCTTTCTTT.

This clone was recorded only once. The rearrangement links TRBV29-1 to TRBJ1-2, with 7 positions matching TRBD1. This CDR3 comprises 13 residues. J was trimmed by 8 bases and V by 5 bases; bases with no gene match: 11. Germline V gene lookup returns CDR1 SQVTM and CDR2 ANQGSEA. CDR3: CSVHPGRGQGYTF. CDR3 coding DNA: TGCAGCGTTCACCCGGGGAGGGGGCAAGGCTACACCTTC.

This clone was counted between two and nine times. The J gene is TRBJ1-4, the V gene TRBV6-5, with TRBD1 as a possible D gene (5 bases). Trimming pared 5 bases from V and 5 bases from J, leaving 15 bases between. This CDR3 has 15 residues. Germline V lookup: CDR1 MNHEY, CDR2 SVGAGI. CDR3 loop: CASSRSTAENEKLFF. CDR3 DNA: TGTGCCAGCAGTCGATCGACAGCCGAAAATGAAAAACTGTTTTTT.

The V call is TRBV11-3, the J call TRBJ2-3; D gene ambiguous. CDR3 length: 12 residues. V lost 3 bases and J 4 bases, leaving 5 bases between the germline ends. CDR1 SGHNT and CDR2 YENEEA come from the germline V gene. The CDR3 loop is CASSLLADTQYF. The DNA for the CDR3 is TGTGCCAGCAGCTTGTTGGCAGATACGCAGTATTTT.

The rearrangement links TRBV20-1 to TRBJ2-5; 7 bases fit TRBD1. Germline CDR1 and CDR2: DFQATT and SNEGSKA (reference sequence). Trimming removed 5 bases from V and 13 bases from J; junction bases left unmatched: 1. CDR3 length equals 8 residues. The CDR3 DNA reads TGCAGTGCTCAGGGGGTGTACTTC. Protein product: CSAQGVYF.

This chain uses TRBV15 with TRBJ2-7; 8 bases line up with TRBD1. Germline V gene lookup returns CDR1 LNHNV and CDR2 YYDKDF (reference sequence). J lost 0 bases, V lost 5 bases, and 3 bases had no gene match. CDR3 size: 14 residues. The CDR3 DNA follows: TGTGCCACCAGCGACAGGGGCTCCTCCTACGAGCAGTACTTC. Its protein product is CATSDRGSSYEQYF.

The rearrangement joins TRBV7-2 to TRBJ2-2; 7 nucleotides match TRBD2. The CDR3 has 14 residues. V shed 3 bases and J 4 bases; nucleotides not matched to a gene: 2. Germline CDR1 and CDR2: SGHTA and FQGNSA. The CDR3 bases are TGTGCCAGCAGCTTCTGGGGGGGCACCGGGGAGCTGTTTTTT. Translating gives CASSFWGGTGELFF.

The CDR3 DNA is TGCGCCAGCACAGACAGGGGAATCGCAGATACGCAGTATTTT. Translation gives CASTDRGIADTQYF. The chain employs TRBV5-1 and TRBJ2-3; 8 positions match TRBD1. There are 14 residues in the CDR3. The V segment lost 6 bases and the J segment 4 bases; nucleotides outside the gene matches: 7. Germline CDR1 and CDR2: SGHRS and YFSETQ.

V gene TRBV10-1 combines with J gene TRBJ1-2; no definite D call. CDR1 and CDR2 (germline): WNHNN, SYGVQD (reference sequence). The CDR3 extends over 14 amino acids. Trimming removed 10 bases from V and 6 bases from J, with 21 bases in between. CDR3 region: CAIHPRTLVNGYTF. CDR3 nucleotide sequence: TGCGCCATCCATCCACGGACCCTAGTGAATGGCTACACCTTC.

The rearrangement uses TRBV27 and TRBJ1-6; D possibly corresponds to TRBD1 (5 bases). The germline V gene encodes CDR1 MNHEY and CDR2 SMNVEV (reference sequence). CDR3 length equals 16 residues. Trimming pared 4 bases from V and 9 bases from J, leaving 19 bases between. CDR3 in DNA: TGTGCCAGCAGTTCGGATCCGCGCAGGGAAAGTTCACCCCTCCACTTT. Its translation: CASSSDPRRESSPLHF.